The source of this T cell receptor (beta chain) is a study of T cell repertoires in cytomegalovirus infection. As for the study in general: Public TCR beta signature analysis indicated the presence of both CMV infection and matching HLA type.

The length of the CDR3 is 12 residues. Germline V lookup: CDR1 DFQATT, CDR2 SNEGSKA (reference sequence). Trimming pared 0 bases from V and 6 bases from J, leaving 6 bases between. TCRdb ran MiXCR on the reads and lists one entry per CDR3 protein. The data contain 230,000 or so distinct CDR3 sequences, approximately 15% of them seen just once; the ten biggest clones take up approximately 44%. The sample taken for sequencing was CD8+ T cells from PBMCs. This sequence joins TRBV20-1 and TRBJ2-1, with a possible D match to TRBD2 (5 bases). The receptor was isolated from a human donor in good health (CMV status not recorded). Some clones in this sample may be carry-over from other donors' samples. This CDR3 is CSARELVNEQFF. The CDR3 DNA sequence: TGCAGTGCTAGAGAACTAGTCAATGAGCAGTTCTTC.